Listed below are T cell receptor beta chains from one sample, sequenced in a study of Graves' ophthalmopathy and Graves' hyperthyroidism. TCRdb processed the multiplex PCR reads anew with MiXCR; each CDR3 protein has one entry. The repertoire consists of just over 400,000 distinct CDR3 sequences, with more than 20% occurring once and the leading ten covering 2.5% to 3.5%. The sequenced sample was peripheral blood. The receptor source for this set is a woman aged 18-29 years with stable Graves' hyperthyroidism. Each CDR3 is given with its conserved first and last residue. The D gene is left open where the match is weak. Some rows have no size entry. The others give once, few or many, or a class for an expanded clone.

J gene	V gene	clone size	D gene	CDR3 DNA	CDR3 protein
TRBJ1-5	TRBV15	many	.	TGTGCCACCAGCAGCGGCCCGGGTAGCAATCAGCCCCAGCATTTT	CATSSGPGSNQPQHF
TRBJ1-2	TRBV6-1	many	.	TGTGCCAGCAGTGAAGAGCCAGGGTTCACTGGAGGCTACACCTTC	CASSEEPGFTGGYTF
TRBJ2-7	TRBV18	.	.	TGTGCCAGCTCACCGAGGTCTTCAGGGGCGGACGAGCAGTACTTC	CASSPRSSGADEQYF
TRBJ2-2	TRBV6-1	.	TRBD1	TGTGCCAGCAGCTCAAGGACAGGGGGCGTTAACACCGGGGAGCTGTTTTTT	CASSSRTGGVNTGELFF
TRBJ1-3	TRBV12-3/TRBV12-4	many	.	TGTGCCAGCAGCCGAACCTCAGGGCCTGGAAACACCATATATTTT	CASSRTSGPGNTIYF
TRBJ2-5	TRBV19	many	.	TGTGCCAGTAGTATTCCCGAGATGGAGACCCAGTACTTC	CASSIPEMETQYF
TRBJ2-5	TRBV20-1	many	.	TGCAGTGCTAATCAGGACGACAGGTTCCAAGAGACCCAGTACTTC	CSANQDDRFQETQYF
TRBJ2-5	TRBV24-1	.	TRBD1	TGTGCCACCAAAGGGACAGGGAAAGAGACCCAGTACTTC	CATKGTGKETQYF
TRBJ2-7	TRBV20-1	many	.	TGCAGTGCTAGACCTCGGACTAACTACGAGCAGTACTTC	CSARPRTNYEQYF
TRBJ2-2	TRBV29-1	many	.	TGCAGCGTTGAACCCAGGATCGCGAACACCGGGGAGCTGTTTTTT	CSVEPRIANTGELFF
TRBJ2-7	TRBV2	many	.	TGTGCCAGCAGATCAACCGGGACACGATCTTCCTACGAGCAGTACTTC	CASRSTGTRSSYEQYF
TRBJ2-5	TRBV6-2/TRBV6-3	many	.	TGTGCCAGCAGCCCACCCCGGTACACACGACAAGAGACCCAGTACTTC	CASSPPRYTRQETQYF
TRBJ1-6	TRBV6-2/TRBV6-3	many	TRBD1	TGTGCCAGCAGGCCGAACAGGGGTGATTCACCCCTCCACTTT	CASRPNRGDSPLHF
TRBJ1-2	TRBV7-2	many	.	TGTGCCAGCACCCAAGGAATGGGGCTGTACTATGGCTACACCTTC	CASTQGMGLYYGYTF
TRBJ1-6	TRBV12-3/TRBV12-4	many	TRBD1	TGTGCCAGCAGATTCCGGAACAGGGGGCGTTATGATTCACCCCTCCACTTT	CASRFRNRGRYDSPLHF
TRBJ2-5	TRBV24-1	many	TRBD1	TGTGCCACCAGTGATGAAGCGGGACAGGGGGCAGAGACCCAGTACTTC	CATSDEAGQGAETQYF
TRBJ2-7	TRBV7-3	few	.	TGTGCCAGCAGCGCCAATGGGGGCGAGCAGTACTTC	CASSANGGEQYF
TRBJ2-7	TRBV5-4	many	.	TGTGCCAGCAGTGGAGACTTGGGGTACGAGCAGTACTTC	CASSGDLGYEQYF
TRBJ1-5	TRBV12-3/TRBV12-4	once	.	TGTGCCAGCAGTTTTCGCCATTATAGCAATCAGCCCCAGCATTTT	CASSFRHYSNQPQHF
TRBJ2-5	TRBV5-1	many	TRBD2	TGCGCCAGCCGATCCGGACTAGCGGGGGAGACCCAGTACTTC	CASRSGLAGETQYF
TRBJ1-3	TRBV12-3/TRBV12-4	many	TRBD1	TGTGCCAGCAGTTTAAGACACATAGGGGGCACCTCTGGAAACACCATATATTTT	CASSLRHIGGTSGNTIYF
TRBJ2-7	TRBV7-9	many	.	TGTGCCAGCAGCCGTGTGGGTAGGAACTACGAGCAGTACTTC	CASSRVGRNYEQYF
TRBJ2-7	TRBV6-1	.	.	TGTGCCAGCAGTGAAGTTGTGACAGCTACCTACGAGCAGTACTTC	CASSEVVTATYEQYF
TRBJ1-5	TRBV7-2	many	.	TGTGCCAGCAGCTTAGCGCGTGGACCTCAGCCCCAGCATTTT	CASSLARGPQPQHF
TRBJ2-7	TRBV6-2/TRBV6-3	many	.	TGTGCCAGCAGTTACTACGACCGGTACGAGCAGTACTTC	CASSYYDRYEQYF